These 19 T cell receptor beta chains were all obtained from the same sample, sequenced in a study of blood T cell repertoires in COVID-19. Clones were read by immunoSEQ multiplex PCR, and TCRdb kept only the in-frame ones, dropping some. The sample consists of around 97,000 clones, about 90% of them appearing once. Sequences were obtained from peripheral blood. Receptors originate from a man in his forties or fifties in a cohort sampled during active COVID-19.

The chain employs TRBV5-1 and TRBJ2-1; 7 bases are shared with TRBD2. The CDR3 extends over 14 amino acids. Per the germline V gene, CDR1 is SGHRS and CDR2 is YFSETQ. The V and J ends lost 5 bases and 4 bases, in that order; junction bases with no gene match: 6. This chain's CDR3 is CASSQRGSYNEQFF. As DNA, the CDR3 is TGCGCCAGCAGTCAGCGGGGATCTTACAATGAGCAGTTCTTC.

The V and J genes are TRBV4-2 and TRBJ2-1, with 7 bases matching TRBD2. Unmatched junction bases numbered 6, after V lost 0 bases and J lost 4 bases. CDR3 length: 16 amino acids. Germline values: CDR1 LGHNA, CDR2 YNFKEQ. The CDR3 coding sequence is TGTGCCAGCAGCCAAGAAGCACGGGGGGAGTACAATGAGCAGTTCTTC. Protein product: CASSQEARGEYNEQFF.

The chain couples TRBV15 to TRBJ2-2, with a possible D match to TRBD1 (5 bases). Trimming removed 0 bases at V and 4 bases at J, with 9 bases between. The CDR3 extends over 15 amino acids. Germline V CDR1 and CDR2: LNHNV, YYDKDF (reference sequence). CDR3 nucleotide sequence: TGTGCCACCAGCAGAGATCAAGGGGTCACCGGGGAGCTGTTTTTT. Encoded protein: CATSRDQGVTGELFF.

The V call is TRBV5-1, the J call TRBJ1-3; 7 nucleotides line up with TRBD1. With V trimmed by 6 bases and J by 4 bases, 7 bases remained unmatched. Germline values: CDR1 SGHRS, CDR2 YFSETQ. This CDR3 is 14 amino acids long. CDR3 bases: TGCGCCAGCACGCCAGGGGGATCCGGAAACACCATATATTTT. Residues: CASTPGGSGNTIYF.

The J gene is TRBJ2-1, the V gene TRBV27, with 7 bases fitting TRBD2. V gave up 6 bases and J gave up 2 bases; unmatched junction bases: 10. The CDR3 spans 16 residues. Germline CDR1 MNHEY, CDR2 SMNVEV (reference sequence). The chain's CDR3 is CASRIDLAAAYNEQFF. In DNA form, the CDR3 reads TGTGCCAGCAGAATAGACCTAGCGGCCGCCTACAATGAGCAGTTCTTC.

This chain uses TRBV29-1 with TRBJ1-1; D is perhaps TRBD1 (6 bases). CDR1 SQVTM and CDR2 ANQGSEA come from the germline V gene. V was clipped by 7 bases and J by 0 bases, with 12 bases between them. CDR3 size: 13 residues. CDR3 region: CSGQASMNTEAFF. The CDR3 DNA reads as TGCAGCGGACAGGCTTCTATGAACACTGAAGCTTTCTTT.

This clone was detected only once. The V call is TRBV29-1, the J call TRBJ1-2, with 10 bases matching TRBD1. Trimming removed 5 bases from V and 4 bases from J; junction bases left unmatched: 7. This CDR3 has 14 residues. Germline CDR1 and CDR2: SQVTM and ANQGSEA. For the CDR3, the DNA is TGCAGCGTTACGGACAGGGGGGCCGGCTATGGCTACACCTTC. Residues: CSVTDRGAGYGYTF.

The chain has TRBV11-3 and TRBJ2-7; D is unclear. V gave up 0 bases and J gave up 3 bases, with 6 bases separating them. Germline CDR1 SGHNT, CDR2 YENEEA. CDR3 size: 13 residues. CDR3 residues: CASSLDRIYEQYF. CDR3 DNA sequence: TGTGCCAGCAGCTTAGACAGGATCTACGAGCAGTACTTC.

V gene TRBV7-6 combines with J gene TRBJ1-2, with a possible D match to TRBD1 (5 bases). Between the trimmed V and J ends, which lost 6 bases and 2 bases, there was a span of 28 bases. The CDR3 totals 19 residues. Germline CDR1 reads SGHVS; CDR2 reads FNYEAQ. The CDR3 DNA sequence: TGTGCCAGCAGTAAACCTAGGGGCAGGTCACATCTCTGGAACTATGGCTACACCTTC. This codes for CASSKPRGRSHLWNYGYTF.

The chain employs TRBV9 and TRBJ1-5, with a weak D call TRBD1 (5 bases). CDR1 SGDLS and CDR2 YYNGEE come from the germline V gene. The CDR3 sequence is 14 residues long. The V end lost 4 bases, the J end lost 5 bases, and 13 bases lay between the germline ends. CDR3 protein: CASSPHGGDQPQHF. The CDR3 DNA reads as TGTGCCAGCAGCCCTCACGGAGGGGATCAGCCCCAGCATTTT.

This clone was counted once. V gene TRBV4-3 combines with J gene TRBJ2-5, with D uncertain. Trimming took off 1 base at V and 5 bases at J, with 8 bases between the two ends. Germline V gene sequence: CDR1 LGHNA, CDR2 YSLEER. The length of the CDR3 is 13 residues. Here the CDR3 DNA reads TGCGCCAGCAGCCAAGGACCGCGGGAGACCCAGTACTTC. It specifies CASSQGPRETQYF.

The chain links TRBV3-1 (or the pseudogene TRBV3-2) to TRBJ2-2, with D perhaps TRBD1 (6 bases). CDR3 length equals 14 residues. Germline assignment: CDR1 LGHDT and CDR2 YNNKEL (reference sequence). With 2 bases removed from V and 5 bases from J, the gap between germline ends came to 9 bases. CDR3 in DNA: TGTGCCAGCAGCCAACTGGGGGCGACCGGGGAGCTGTTTTTT. Its translation is CASSQLGATGELFF.

The chain couples TRBV19 to TRBJ1-1; D unresolved. Germline lookup yields CDR1 LNHDA and CDR2 SQIVND (reference sequence). Trimming took off 7 bases at V and 10 bases at J, with 13 bases between the two ends. CDR3 size: 11 residues. CDR3 bases: TGTGCCAGTAAATTAGTAGGGAGAGCTTTCTTT. It translates to CASKLVGRAFF.

The chain employs TRBV3-1 (or the pseudogene TRBV3-2) and TRBJ2-7; weak D call: TRBD2 (6 bases). Trimming left V 4 bases short and J 2 bases short, with 9 bases between. Germline values: CDR1 LGHDT, CDR2 YNNKEL (reference sequence). This CDR3 has 13 residues. The CDR3 nucleotides read TGTGCCAGCAGCCTGGGACTCGCCTACGAGCAGTACGTC. It is translated as CASSLGLAYEQYV.

The chain is built from TRBV5-1 and TRBJ2-1, with TRBD2 identical over 7 bases. J was trimmed by 5 bases and V by 0 bases; bases with no gene match: 2. The CDR3 extends over 14 amino acids. Germline CDR1 is SGHRS and CDR2 is YFSETQ. CDR3 nucleotides: TGCGCCAGCAGCTTGGGCGGGGGTCACAATGAGCAGTTCTTC. Its protein is CASSLGGGHNEQFF.

This sequence joins TRBV27 and TRBJ2-1, with 9 bases lining up with TRBD2. Looked up from germline, CDR1 is MNHEY and CDR2 is SMNVEV (reference sequence). This CDR3 contains 17 residues. V was pared by 2 bases and J by 7 bases, with 12 bases of the junction left unmatched. DNA for the CDR3: TGTGCCAGCAGTTTACGGCTAGGGAGCGGGGGGATTAATGAGCAGTTCTTC. The encoded protein is CASSLRLGSGGINEQFF.

This chain uses TRBV7-8 with TRBJ2-7, with 7 positions matching TRBD1. From germline, CDR1 is SGHVS and CDR2 FQNEAQ. V gave up 5 bases and J gave up 2 bases; unmatched junction bases: 3. The CDR3 sequence is 13 residues long. For the CDR3, the DNA is TGTGCCAGCAGCCGTGGGACAGCCTACGAGCAGTACTTC. Amino acid sequence: CASSRGTAYEQYF.

The chain has TRBV19 and TRBJ2-1; 7 bases match TRBD2. Germline assignment: CDR1 LNHDA and CDR2 SQIVND (reference sequence). This CDR3 comprises 16 residues. Trimming cost V 0 bases and J 4 bases; bases outside gene matches: 6. In DNA, the CDR3 is TGTGCCAGTAGTATAGATGCTAGCGGCCCATACAATGAGCAGTTCTTC. Its protein product is CASSIDASGPYNEQFF.

V is TRBV27 and J is TRBJ1-1; tentatively, D is TRBD1 (6 bases). CDR3 length equals 14 residues. The V end lost 5 bases, the J end lost 1 base, and 11 bases lay between the germline ends. CDR1 and CDR2 from the germline V gene are MNHEY and SMNVEV (reference sequence). In DNA, the CDR3 is TGTGCCAGCAGTACCTCGACAGGGAACACTGAAGCTTTCTTT. Protein product: CASSTSTGNTEAFF.